This T cell receptor (delta chain) was profiled in a study of gamma-delta T cells after stem cell transplantation. With CATT, TCRdb re-called clones from the RT-PCR reads. Of some 14,000 delta-chain clones in the sample, about 8.5% were seen once. This clone has a handful of counts. TCRdb's listed protein matches a much larger clone and diverges from this DNA's translation at residue 6, likely through a read error; the protein shown comes from the DNA. The V gene lost 1 base and the J gene lost 0 bases, with 29 bases spanning the gap. Per the germline V gene, CDR1 is GEAIGNYY and CDR2 is EKD. The CDR3 has 21 residues.

Specimen: gamma-delta T cells. The chain is built from TRDV2 and TRDJ1; D perhaps matches TRDD3 (6 bases). This clonotype originated in a human donor. It is not recorded whose cells these are; they may come from a transplant donor. The DNA of the CDR3 is TGTGCCTGTGACACTGTACGCTCTTCCCGTCGTACTGGGCTGTACACCGATAAACTCATCTTT. Translated, it gives CACDTVRSSRRTGLYTDKLIF.